This T cell receptor beta chain originates from a study of siplizumab effects on memory and regulatory T cells. Whole-study results and caveats: There appeared to be greater diversity in naive T cells than in memory cells, and naive T cells seemed major contributors to the alloresponse.

For this clone: The antigen is unknown.

The CDR3 contains 14 residues. Germline V lookup: CDR1 SGHVS, CDR2 FQNEAQ. Trimming removed 1 base at V and 4 bases at J, with 10 bases between. Data came from immunoSEQ multiplex PCR; TCRdb stores just in-frame clones and leaves some out. The repertoire holds over 100,000 clones, with 93% as singletons. This clonotype was sampled from a human donor in good health. The sequenced sample was Tregs sorted from blood. The V gene is TRBV7-8, the J gene TRBJ1-2; TRBD1 might be the D (5 bases). The CDR3 loop reads CASSLGGAGYGYTF. CDR3 DNA: TGTGCCAGCAGCTTAGGAGGGGCCGGCTATGGCTACACCTTC.